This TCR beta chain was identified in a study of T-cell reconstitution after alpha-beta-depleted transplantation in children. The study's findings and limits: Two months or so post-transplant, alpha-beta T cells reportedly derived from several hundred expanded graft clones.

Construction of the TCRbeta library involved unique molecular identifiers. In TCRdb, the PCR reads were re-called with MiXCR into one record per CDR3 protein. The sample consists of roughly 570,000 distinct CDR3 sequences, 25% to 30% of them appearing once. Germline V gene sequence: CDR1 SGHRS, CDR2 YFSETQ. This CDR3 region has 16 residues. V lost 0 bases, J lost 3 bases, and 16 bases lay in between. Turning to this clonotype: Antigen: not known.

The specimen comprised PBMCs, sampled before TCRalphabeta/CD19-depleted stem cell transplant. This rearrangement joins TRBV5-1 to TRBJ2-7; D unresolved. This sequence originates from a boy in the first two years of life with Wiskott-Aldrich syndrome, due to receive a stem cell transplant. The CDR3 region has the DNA TGCGCCAGCAGCTTGGGGCAGGTCACCGCAATCTACGAGCAGTACTTC. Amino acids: CASSLGQVTAIYEQYF.